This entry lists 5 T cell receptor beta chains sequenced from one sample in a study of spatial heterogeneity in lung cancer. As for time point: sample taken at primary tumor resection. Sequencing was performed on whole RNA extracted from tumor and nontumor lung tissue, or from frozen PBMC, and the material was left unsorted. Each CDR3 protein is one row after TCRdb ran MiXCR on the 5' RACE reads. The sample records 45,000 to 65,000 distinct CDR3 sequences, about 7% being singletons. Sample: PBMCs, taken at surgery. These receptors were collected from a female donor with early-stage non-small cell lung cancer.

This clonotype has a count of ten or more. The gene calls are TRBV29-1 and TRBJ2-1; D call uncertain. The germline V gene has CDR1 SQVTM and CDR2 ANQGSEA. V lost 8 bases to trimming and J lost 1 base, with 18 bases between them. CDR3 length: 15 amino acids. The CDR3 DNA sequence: TGCAGCATGTGGGCAGAAGTAGATTCCTACAATGAGCAGTTCTTC. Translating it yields CSMWAEVDSYNEQFF.

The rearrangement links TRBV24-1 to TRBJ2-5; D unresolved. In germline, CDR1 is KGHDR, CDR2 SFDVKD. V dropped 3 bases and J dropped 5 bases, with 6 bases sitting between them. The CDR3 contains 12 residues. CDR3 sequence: CATSDRRETQYF. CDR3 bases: TGTGCCACCAGTGATCGTCGGGAGACCCAGTACTTC.

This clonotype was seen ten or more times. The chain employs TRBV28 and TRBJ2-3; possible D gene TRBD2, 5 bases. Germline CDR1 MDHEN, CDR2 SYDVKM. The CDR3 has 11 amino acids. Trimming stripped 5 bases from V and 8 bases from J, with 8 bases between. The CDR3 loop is CASSMGSTQYF. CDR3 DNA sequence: TGTGCCAGCAGTATGGGGAGTACGCAGTATTTT.

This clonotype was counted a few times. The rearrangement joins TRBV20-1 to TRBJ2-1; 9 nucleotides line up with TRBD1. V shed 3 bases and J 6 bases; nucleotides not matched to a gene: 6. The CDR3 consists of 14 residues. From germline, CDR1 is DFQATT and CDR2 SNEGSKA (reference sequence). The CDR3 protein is CSASPGTGRNEQFF. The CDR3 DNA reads TGCAGTGCTAGCCCCGGGACAGGGCGCAATGAGCAGTTCTTC.

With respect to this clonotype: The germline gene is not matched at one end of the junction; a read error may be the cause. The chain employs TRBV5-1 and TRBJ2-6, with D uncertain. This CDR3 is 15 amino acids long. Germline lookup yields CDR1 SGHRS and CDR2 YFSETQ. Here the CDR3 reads CTSSTGPSGANVLTF. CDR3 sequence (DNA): TGCACCAGCAGCACCGGGCCCTCTGGGGCCAACGTCCTGACTTTC.